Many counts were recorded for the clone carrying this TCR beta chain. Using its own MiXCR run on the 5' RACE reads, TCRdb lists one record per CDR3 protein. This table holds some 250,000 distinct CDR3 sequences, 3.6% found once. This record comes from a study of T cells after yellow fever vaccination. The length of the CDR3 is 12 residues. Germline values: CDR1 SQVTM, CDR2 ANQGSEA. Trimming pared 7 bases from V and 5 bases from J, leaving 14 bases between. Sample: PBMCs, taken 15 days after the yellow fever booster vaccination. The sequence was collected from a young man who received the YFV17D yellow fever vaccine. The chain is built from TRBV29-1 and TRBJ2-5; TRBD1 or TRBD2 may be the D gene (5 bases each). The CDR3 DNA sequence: TGCAGCGCCCGGGGTAGGGGTGAGACCCAGTACTTC. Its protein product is CSARGRGETQYF.